This T cell receptor beta chain was obtained from a study of T cell changes during pregnancy in multiple sclerosis. CDR3 length equals 19 residues. Deletions cut 5 bases from V and 1 base from J, with 27 bases between. Per the germline V gene, CDR1 is SGHDN and CDR2 is FVKESK. The assay was immunoSEQ multiplex PCR, and TCRdb's table has in-frame clones only and misses some. Of tens of thousands of clones in the sample, about 90% were seen once. The J gene is TRBJ2-7, the V gene TRBV14; a possible D gene is TRBD1 (5 bases). The sample consisted of peripheral blood, taken in the first trimester of pregnancy. The receptor's source is a female donor in good health, enrolled as a control in a pregnancy study. The CDR3 protein is CASSTFHRSHSTGSYEQYF. The CDR3 DNA follows: TGTGCCAGCAGCACATTCCACCGATCCCATTCTACAGGATCCTACGAGCAGTACTTC.